This T cell receptor (beta chain) was retrieved from a study of blood T cell repertoires in COVID-19. Assay: immunoSEQ multiplex PCR; the TCRdb copy retains only in-frame clones and omits some. The sample includes some 150,000 clones, 84% of them seen just once. CDR1 is MNHEY, CDR2 SVGAGI, per germline. V lost 7 bases and J 1 base, leaving 14 bases between the germline ends. This CDR3 has 14 residues. The sequenced sample consisted of PBMCs or T cells enriched from blood (not recorded which). The sequence was obtained from a woman aged 45-65 years who had been exposed to COVID-19. The chain joins TRBV6-5 to TRBJ2-7; perhaps TRBD2 as D (7 bases). CDR3 DNA: TGTGCCAGCACCCTGGGGGGGGCTTCCTACGAGCAGTACTTC. Translated, it gives CASTLGGASYEQYF.